This passage covers 10 T cell receptor beta chains from one sample sequenced in a study of blood T cell repertoires in COVID-19. Using immunoSEQ multiplex PCR, the repertoire was profiled, and TCRdb retains in-frame clones only, with some absent. This table holds roughly 170,000 clones, around 90% found once. Sequenced sample: peripheral blood. These receptors all stem from a man between 40 and 49 years old with active or convalescent COVID-19.

This chain joins TRBV4-3 and TRBJ2-6; tentative D call: TRBD2 (5 bases). This CDR3 contains 16 residues. Germline values: CDR1 LGHNA, CDR2 YSLEER. The V and J ends lost 0 bases and 0 bases respectively, with 6 bases between them. The CDR3 spells CASSQDLASGANVLTF. CDR3 bases: TGCGCCAGCAGCCAAGATCTAGCCTCTGGGGCCAACGTCCTGACTTTC.

This rearrangement joins TRBV4-1 to TRBJ2-2; TRBD2 matches 12 bases. V lost 6 bases and J lost 7; bases outside the gene matches: 6. This CDR3 has 15 amino acids. The V gene's germline CDR1 is MGHRA and CDR2 YSYEKL. In DNA form, the CDR3 reads TGCGCCAGCAGTCTAGCGGGGGGGCGGATCGGGGAGCTGTTTTTT. It is translated as CASSLAGGRIGELFF.

The rearrangement links TRBV6-6 to TRBJ1-1; no firm D call. This CDR3 is 15 amino acids long. V shed 0 bases and J shed 6 bases, with 14 bases lying between them. From germline, CDR1 is MNHNY and CDR2 SVGAGI (reference sequence). CDR3 region: CASSYSRQTESEAFF. The CDR3 region has the DNA TGTGCCAGCAGTTACTCTAGACAAACCGAGTCTGAAGCTTTCTTT.

This chain uses TRBV6-5 with TRBJ2-3; 10 bases are shared with TRBD1. Germline lookup yields CDR1 MNHEY and CDR2 SVGAGI. V was clipped by 6 bases and J by 9 bases; unmatched bases: 12. CDR3 length: 15 residues. The DNA of the CDR3 is TGTGCCAGCAGGACAGGGGGCTCCCGTTTGGGGACGCAGTATTTT. It is translated as CASRTGGSRLGTQYF.

The chain uses TRBV7-2 and TRBJ2-7; 7 positions agree with TRBD2. The V segment lost 5 bases and the J segment 0 bases; nucleotides outside the gene matches: 10. This CDR3 spans 16 amino acids. CDR1 and CDR2 from the germline V gene are SGHTA and FQGNSA. CDR3 DNA sequence: TGTGCCAGCAGCCCCTGGGGGGGGTACGACTCCTACGAGCAGTACTTC. It is translated as CASSPWGGYDSYEQYF.

V gene TRBV11-3 combines with J gene TRBJ2-1; 8 bases line up with TRBD1. This CDR3 region has 13 residues. V shed 1 base and J 9 bases; nucleotides not matched to a gene: 2. Per the germline V gene, CDR1 is SGHNT and CDR2 is YENEEA. The CDR3 loop reads CASSLGTGSEQFF. In DNA, the CDR3 is TGTGCCAGCAGCTTAGGGACAGGGAGTGAGCAGTTCTTC. Combining the CDR3 with reference TRBV11-3 and TRBJ2-1 gives the whole variable domain EAGVVQSPRYKIIEKKQPVAFWCNPISGHNTLYWYLQNLGQGPELLIRYENEEAVDDSQLPKDRFSAERLKGVDSTLKIQPAELGDSAVYLCASSLGTGSEQFFGPGTRLTVL.

This clone has just a few counts. In DNA form, the CDR3 reads TGTGCCAGCAGCTCCCCTCCAGCGGCAGATACGCAGTATTTT. Its translation: CASSSPPAADTQYF. The J gene is TRBJ2-3, the V gene TRBV7-4; possibly TRBD2 for D (5 bases). The CDR3 extends over 14 amino acids. Germline V gene sequence: CDR1 SGHVT, CDR2 SQSDAQ. With 4 bases removed from V and 4 bases from J, the gap between germline ends came to 12 bases. Full variable domain (missing parts from reference TRBV7-4 and TRBJ2-3): GAGVSQSPRYKVAKRGRDVALRCDSISGHVTLYWYRQTLGQGSEVLTYSQSDAQRDKSGRPSGRFSAERPERSVSTLKIQRTEQGDSAVYLCASSSPPAADTQYFGPGTRLTVL.

This clone came up once. The V and J genes are TRBV5-6 and TRBJ1-5; no clear D gene. Per germline, CDR1 SGHDT and CDR2 YYEEEE. The ends were cut back, 4 bases at V and 0 bases at J, with 8 bases in the middle. The CDR3 runs to 14 residues. CDR3 sequence: CASSHRDSNQPQHF. The CDR3 DNA follows: TGTGCCAGCAGCCACAGAGATAGCAATCAGCCCCAGCATTTT.

The J gene is TRBJ1-5, the V gene TRBV19; weak D call: TRBD1 (6 bases). Looked up from germline, CDR1 is LNHDA and CDR2 is SQIVND (reference sequence). CDR3 size: 14 residues. V was pared by 6 bases and J by 7 bases, with 16 bases between. This CDR3 reads CASSSTGLGQPQHF. The CDR3 nucleotides are TGTGCCAGTAGCTCCACAGGGTTGGGGCAGCCCCAGCATTTT.

This clone was counted ten times or more. The V gene is TRBV9, the J gene TRBJ2-1; 11 nucleotides line up with TRBD2. Unmatched junction bases numbered 3, after V lost 3 bases and J lost 4 bases. There are 15 residues in the CDR3. CDR1 SGDLS and CDR2 YYNGEE come from the germline V gene. CDR3 sequence reads: CASSELAGGYNEQFF. The CDR3 DNA is TGTGCCAGCAGCGAGCTAGCGGGGGGATACAATGAGCAGTTCTTC.